The rows below give T cell receptor beta chains drawn from one sample of a study of T cells in narcolepsy. The repertoire was sequenced with immunoSEQ multiplex PCR; TCRdb's copy has only in-frame clones and lacks some. Of about 26,000 clones listed, about 80% were seen once; the top ten hold around 1%. The source material was memory (CD45RA-) CD4+ T cells from blood. The receptor source for this set is a human donor in good health. Both conserved end residues are part of each CDR3. A D gene is named only where the DNA matches it firmly. Size is omitted from some rows. Given values are once, few, many or a class for expanded clones.

d_call	clone_size	v_call	j_call	cdr3_aa	cdr3_nt
.	.	TRBV19	TRBJ2-2	CASGYHDTGELFF	TGTGCCAGTGGTTATCACGACACCGGGGAGCTGTTTTTT
TRBD2	.	TRBV7-7	TRBJ2-3	CASSLGLAGGADTQYF	TGTGCTAGCAGCTTAGGACTAGCGGGGGGGGCAGATACGCAGTATTTT
TRBD2	once	TRBV7-6	TRBJ2-2	CASSQPSGSRAGELFF	TGTGCCAGCAGCCAGCCTAGCGGGAGTAGGGCCGGGGAGCTGTTTTTT
TRBD2	.	TRBV6-5	TRBJ2-5	CASTQRGMETQYF	TGTGCCAGCACTCAGCGGGGGATGGAGACCCAGTACTTC
TRBD1	.	TRBV5-1	TRBJ2-5	CASSLGQGGQETQYF	TGCGCCAGCAGCCTCGGACAGGGGGGCCAAGAGACCCAGTACTTC
TRBD2	few	TRBV19	TRBJ2-1	CASSGQVAGNNEQFF	TGTGCCAGTAGTGGCCAGGTAGCGGGGAACAATGAGCAGTTCTTC
TRBD1	.	TRBV5-1	TRBJ1-1	CASSLVPPGQGAEGTEAFF	TGCGCCAGCAGCTTGGTCCCGCCGGGACAGGGGGCGGAGGGTACTGAAGCTTTCTTT
TRBD2	once	TRBV28	TRBJ2-7	CASSIGTSGLDEQYF	TGTGCCAGCAGTATCGGGACTAGCGGGCTCGACGAGCAGTACTTC
.	.	TRBV9	TRBJ2-1	CASSVMGVRVNEQFF	TGTGCCAGCAGCGTAATGGGGGTAAGGGTAAATGAGCAGTTCTTC
.	once	TRBV4-3	TRBJ1-2	CASSQEWAGDGYTF	TGCGCCAGCAGCCAAGAGTGGGCAGGGGATGGCTACACCTTC
TRBD1	.	TRBV30	TRBJ2-5	CAWRTGGPETQYF	TGTGCCTGGAGGACAGGGGGGCCAGAGACCCAGTACTTC
.	.	TRBV28	TRBJ2-5	CASSFLVKEKETQYF	TGTGCCAGCAGTTTCTTGGTCAAGGAGAAAGAGACCCAGTACTTC
TRBD2	.	TRBV7-3	TRBJ2-1	CASSPGGGGRNEQFF	TGTGCCAGCAGCCCAGGTGGCGGGGGACGAAATGAGCAGTTCTTC
.	.	TRBV6-6	TRBJ2-3	CASSYSFRDTQYF	TGTGCCAGCAGTTACTCGTTTCGAGATACGCAGTATTTT
.	.	TRBV5-1	TRBJ1-2	CASSSEGNYGYTF	TGCGCCAGCAGCTCGGAAGGTAACTATGGCTACACCTTC
.	.	TRBV14	TRBJ1-2	CASSPQGYYGYTF	TGTGCCAGCAGCCCGCAAGGATACTATGGCTACACCTTC
TRBD1	.	TRBV6-6	TRBJ2-5	CASSRDRVQETQYF	TGTGCCAGCAGCCGGGACAGGGTACAAGAGACCCAGTACTTC
.	once	TRBV30	TRBJ1-5	CAWNKEGNQPQHF	TGTGCCTGGAATAAGGAGGGTAATCAGCCCCAGCATTTT
.	medium-sized	TRBV6-5	TRBJ1-1	CASRITGSKAFF	TGTGCCAGCAGGATCACAGGGTCGAAAGCTTTCTTT
TRBD1	.	TRBV18	TRBJ1-3	CASSPARGLDTIYF	TGTGCCAGCTCACCGGCCAGGGGGCTGGACACCATATATTTT
.	.	TRBV18	TRBJ2-7	CASSPPSTSYEQYF	TGTGCCAGCTCACCACCGTCGACATCCTACGAGCAGTACTTC
.	.	TRBV4-3	TRBJ1-2	CASSQEDGSYGYTF	TGCGCCAGCAGCCAAGAGGACGGATCCTATGGCTACACCTTC
TRBD1	few	TRBV4-2	TRBJ1-1	CASSQSPGQGDTEAFF	TGTGCCAGCAGCCAATCCCCGGGACAGGGAGACACTGAAGCTTTCTTT
.	.	TRBV7-2	TRBJ1-6	CASSPGFSDSPLHF	TGTGCCAGCAGCCCTGGATTCTCCGATTCACCCCTCCACTTT
.	.	TRBV27	TRBJ1-2	CASSSTGIYGYTF	TGTGCCAGCAGCTCCACAGGGATCTATGGCTACACCTTC
.	.	TRBV18	TRBJ2-7	CASSTGLSSYEQYF	TGTGCCAGCTCAACGGGACTGAGCTCCTACGAGCAGTACTTC
.	.	TRBV2	TRBJ1-6	CASLPLGGNSPLHF	TGTGCCAGCCTCCCCTTGGGGGGTAATTCACCCCTCCACTTT
.	.	TRBV13	TRBJ2-2	CASSFARITGELFF	TGTGCCAGCAGCTTTGCTAGAATCACCGGGGAGCTGTTTTTT
TRBD2	.	TRBV4-2	TRBJ2-3	CASSQGDRGGSVEDTQYF	TGTGCCAGCAGCCAAGGGGATCGGGGGGGCTCAGTAGAGGATACGCAGTATTTT
.	.	TRBV19	TRBJ1-2	CASSIPRGYYGYTF	TGTGCCAGTAGTATCCCCAGGGGATATTATGGCTACACCTTC
.	once	TRBV5-1	TRBJ1-1	CASSGRDFMNTEAFF	TGCGCCAGCAGCGGCCGGGACTTTATGAACACTGAAGCTTTCTTT
.	.	TRBV7-2	TRBJ1-6	CASSLDPAHSPLHF	TGTGCCAGCAGCTTGGACCCCGCACATTCACCCCTCCACTTT
.	.	TRBV6-5	TRBJ2-5	CASSLGRGKETQYF	TGTGCCAGCAGCCTTGGCCGGGGGAAAGAGACCCAGTACTTC
TRBD1	.	TRBV10-3	TRBJ1-2	CAISDPFRDRTNYGYTF	TGTGCCATCAGTGACCCCTTCCGGGACAGAACTAACTATGGCTACACCTTC
TRBD1	.	TRBV7-2	TRBJ2-5	CASSLGTGGQGTQYF	TGTGCCAGCAGCTTAGGGACAGGGGGACAGGGGACCCAGTACTTC
.	once	TRBV28	TRBJ1-2	CASSSTGQGYTF	TGTGCCAGCAGTTCCACAGGGCAGGGCTACACCTTC
.	.	TRBV13	TRBJ1-3	CASSLGYDSGRSGNTIYF	TGTGCCAGCAGCTTAGGATATGACAGCGGGCGGTCTGGAAACACCATATATTTT
TRBD2	few	TRBV28	TRBJ2-6	CASSVAGAGANVLTF	TGTGCCAGCAGTGTCGCGGGAGCTGGGGCCAACGTCCTGACTTTC
.	.	TRBV6-1	TRBJ1-5	CASSDRGGNQPQHF	TGTGCCAGCAGTGATCGAGGAGGCAATCAGCCCCAGCATTTT
TRBD1	.	TRBV6-1	TRBJ2-7	CASSWTGLAYEQYF	TGTGCCAGCAGTTGGACAGGGCTCGCCTACGAGCAGTACTTC
.	.	TRBV4-2	TRBJ1-5	CASSQGLMGNQPQHF	TGTGCCAGCAGCCAAGGTCTGATGGGCAATCAGCCCCAGCATTTT
.	.	TRBV4-1	TRBJ2-7	CASSQEAQGTVGYEQYF	TGCGCCAGCAGCCAAGAGGCGCAGGGTACCGTCGGGTACGAGCAGTACTTC
.	.	TRBV19	TRBJ1-5	CASSAQGGQPQHF	TGTGCCAGTAGTGCTCAAGGAGGTCAGCCCCAGCATTTT
.	.	TRBV27	TRBJ1-4	CASSARGGWEKLFF	TGTGCCAGCAGTGCGCGGGGGGGCTGGGAAAAACTGTTTTTT
.	medium-sized	TRBV6-5	TRBJ2-1	CASSYRLTGNEQFF	TGTGCCAGCAGTTACCGGCTCACAGGGAATGAGCAGTTCTTC
TRBD2	.	TRBV19	TRBJ2-1	CASRPLADNEQFF	TGTGCCAGTAGACCCCTAGCGGACAATGAGCAGTTCTTC
TRBD2	few	TRBV9	TRBJ2-3	CASSLRASGNTDTQYF	TGTGCCAGCAGCTTAAGGGCTAGCGGAAACACAGATACGCAGTATTTT
TRBD1	.	TRBV15	TRBJ2-1	CAAGTVSYNEQFF	TGTGCCGCCGGGACAGTATCCTACAATGAGCAGTTCTTC
TRBD1	.	TRBV5-4	TRBJ1-2	CASSLGDRANYGYTF	TGTGCCAGCAGCTTGGGAGACAGGGCCAACTATGGCTACACCTTC
.	once	TRBV7-2	TRBJ1-1	CASSLVSEAFF	TGTGCCAGCAGCTTAGTGTCGGAAGCTTTCTTT
.	.	TRBV30	TRBJ2-7	CAWSDEAYEQYF	TGTGCCTGGAGCGACGAAGCCTACGAGCAGTACTTC
TRBD1	.	TRBV19	TRBJ1-1	CASRNTGTGRGEAFF	TGTGCCAGTAGAAACACCGGGACAGGGCGTGGGGAAGCTTTCTTT
.	.	TRBV5-1	TRBJ2-1	CASSLTRSGDEQFF	TGCGCCAGCAGCTTGACTAGGTCAGGTGATGAGCAGTTCTTC